Listed below are T cell receptor beta chains from one sample, sequenced in a study of blood T cell repertoires in COVID-19. The repertoire was sequenced with immunoSEQ multiplex PCR; TCRdb's copy has only in-frame clones and lacks some. Of 200,000 or so clones in the sample, about 87% are singletons; the top ten hold around 1.6%. The source material was peripheral blood. The receptors come from a man between 65 and 79 years old with acute or convalescent COVID-19. The CDR3 runs from the conserved cysteine through the conserved F or W. A D gene is named only where the DNA matches it firmly. Size is stated for part of the rows, as once, few or many counts, or as a class when the clone is expanded.

abundance,d_gene,j_gene,v_gene,CDR3aa,CDR3nt
.,.,TRBJ2-7,TRBV6-5,CASSQWGRYEQYF,TGTGCCAGCAGCCAATGGGGGCGGTACGAGCAGTACTTC
.,TRBD1,TRBJ1-1,TRBV3-1/TRBV3-2,CASGGTANTEAFF,TGTGCCAGCGGAGGGACAGCGAACACTGAAGCTTTCTTT
.,TRBD1,TRBJ2-5,TRBV9,CASSTSPAGGEETQYF,TGTGCCAGCAGCACCTCCCCCGCAGGGGGCGAAGAGACCCAGTACTTC
.,TRBD2,TRBJ2-3,TRBV7-9,CASSSFSGRARTDTQYF,TGTGCCAGCAGCTCCTTCAGCGGGAGGGCCCGCACAGATACGCAGTATTTT
.,TRBD1,TRBJ1-3,TRBV10-3,CAISDFTGGGNTIYF,TGTGCCATCAGTGACTTTACAGGGGGTGGAAACACCATATATTTT
.,.,TRBJ2-5,TRBV5-1,CASSFTGLETQYF,TGCGCCAGCAGCTTCACAGGTTTGGAGACCCAGTACTTC
few,TRBD1,TRBJ2-4,TRBV6-5,CASSSRDREGIQYF,TGTGCCAGCAGTAGCCGGGACAGGGAAGGCATTCAGTACTTC
.,.,TRBJ2-1,TRBV30,CAWSTGLLPPNEQFF,TGTGCCTGGAGTACGGGACTTCTCCCACCTAATGAGCAGTTCTTC
.,TRBD2,TRBJ2-6,TRBV7-6,CASSPTGGSGANVLTF,TGTGCCAGCAGCCCAACGGGGGGCTCTGGGGCCAACGTCCTGACTTTC
.,.,TRBJ1-3,TRBV6-6,CASSVSHGGSGNTIYF,TGTGCCAGCAGCGTCAGTCATGGGGGGTCCGGAAACACCATATATTTT
.,TRBD1,TRBJ1-6,TRBV5-1,CASRRDRGGSPLHF,TGCGCCAGCAGACGGGACAGGGGCGGCTCACCCCTCCACTTT
.,TRBD2,TRBJ2-1,TRBV15,CATSRYTSGRRDEQFF,TGTGCCACCAGCAGATATACTAGCGGGAGACGTGATGAGCAGTTCTTC
.,.,TRBJ2-2,TRBV3-1/TRBV3-2,CASRERNTGELFF,TGTGCCAGCAGGGAGCGCAACACCGGGGAGCTGTTTTTT
.,.,TRBJ2-1,TRBV4-1,CASSQERDSEQFF,TGCGCCAGCAGCCAAGAGAGAGATAGTGAGCAGTTCTTC
.,TRBD1,TRBJ1-1,TRBV28,CASSGQGVEAFF,TGTGCCAGCAGCGGACAGGGGGTTGAAGCTTTCTTT
once,.,TRBJ1-3,TRBV5-1,CASSEGQYSGNTIYF,TGCGCCAGCAGCGAAGGACAGTACTCTGGAAACACCATATATTTT
.,TRBD1,TRBJ1-5,TRBV19,CASSRGQNSNQPQHF,TGTGCCAGTAGTAGGGGACAGAATAGCAATCAGCCCCAGCATTTT
.,.,TRBJ2-7,TRBV9,CASSRDLNYEQYF,TGTGCCAGCAGCCGGGACTTGAACTACGAGCAGTACTTC
.,.,TRBJ2-7,TRBV4-3,CASSQDADSSDEQYF,TGCGCCAGCAGCCAAGATGCGGACAGTAGCGACGAGCAGTACTTC
.,.,TRBJ1-2,TRBV29-1,CSVEGLEDTVGGYTF,TGCAGCGTTGAAGGGTTAGAAGACACGGTTGGAGGCTACACCTTC
.,TRBD1,TRBJ2-3,TRBV7-3,CASSLEGRGQDTQYF,TGTGCCAGCAGCCTAGAGGGCAGGGGGCAAGATACGCAGTATTTT
once,TRBD1,TRBJ1-2,TRBV29-1,CSAGTGGAGGYTF,TGCAGCGCCGGGACAGGGGGCGCCGGTGGCTACACCTTC
.,.,TRBJ2-1,TRBV3-1/TRBV3-2,CASSPDGYNEQFF,TGTGCCAGCAGCCCCGACGGGTACAATGAGCAGTTCTTC
.,.,TRBJ1-1,TRBV6-5,CASSTQQANTEAFF,TGTGCCAGCAGTACGCAACAGGCTAACACTGAAGCTTTCTTT
.,TRBD1,TRBJ1-3,TRBV18,CASSPGTGSGNTIYF,TGTGCCAGCTCACCCGGGACAGGCTCTGGAAACACCATATATTTT
.,TRBD1,TRBJ1-1,TRBV10-3,CAISEKAGTVNTEAFF,TGTGCCATCAGTGAGAAAGCCGGGACAGTGAACACTGAAGCTTTCTTT
.,.,TRBJ2-2,TRBV7-9,CASSPRRLQNTGELFF,TGTGCCAGCAGCCCCCGGCGGCTACAGAACACCGGGGAGCTGTTTTTT
few,.,TRBJ1-1,TRBV30,CAWTTGRTEAFF,TGTGCCTGGACCACAGGGAGAACTGAAGCTTTCTTT